The entry below describes one T cell receptor beta chain. Its specificity is unknown. This sample was taken from a study of beta chain features in type 1 diabetes. Expressed TCRB transcripts were sequenced because the entire RNA isolate underwent reverse transcription. The protocol was immunoSEQ multiplex PCR, while the TCRdb copy is restricted to in-frame clones and leaves out a portion. The table lists roughly 180,000 clones, roughly 8% of them singletons. Each population that was sorted was more than 95% pure. V lost 7 bases, J lost 5 bases, and 12 bases stayed unmatched. CDR3 length: 15 amino acids. From germline, CDR1 is MDHEN and CDR2 SYDVKM. Overall study results and limits: When Type 1 diabetes patients were examined, their TCRB CDR3s proved moderately but significantly shorter in all four CD4+ subsets.

The receptor was derived from a man between 18 and 35 years old with type 1 diabetes. V and J are TRBV28 and TRBJ2-5; TRBD1 matches 8 bases. The sequencing sample was made of central memory CD4+ T cells from blood. CDR3 loop: CASTRGQGTVETQYF. The CDR3 DNA reads as TGTGCCAGCACCCGAGGACAGGGAACGGTCGAGACCCAGTACTTC.